The 14 T cell receptor beta chains presented below share a single source sample, sequenced in a study of shared clonotypes between healthy human individuals. Sequencing was performed with immunoSEQ multiplex PCR; in TCRdb, only in-frame clones are kept and a portion is missing. The table lists hundreds of thousands of clones, roughly 98% of them singletons. Positive CCR7 selection of CD45RO-negative cells yielded the naive CD8 cells, and terminally differentiated effector memory CD45RA+ cells were excluded. The sequenced sample was naive CD8+ T cells sorted from blood. Every receptor here comes from a man aged 25 to 45 in good health.

J is TRBJ2-7 and V is TRBV7-9; 7 positions match TRBD2. V gave up 4 bases and J gave up 5 bases; unmatched junction bases: 8. The CDR3 sequence is 14 residues long. Germline V CDR1 and CDR2: SEHNR, FQNEAQ (reference sequence). The CDR3 loop reads CASSWGGRVHEQYF. CDR3 sequence (DNA): TGTGCCAGCAGCTGGGGGGGAAGAGTCCACGAGCAGTACTTC.

The chain couples TRBV2 to TRBJ1-1; D remains ambiguous. This CDR3 has 14 residues. The V gene's germline CDR1 is SNHLY and CDR2 FYNNEI. Trimming stripped 2 bases from V and 0 bases from J, with 7 bases between. The CDR3 here is CASSENGVNTEAFF. The CDR3 DNA reads TGTGCCAGCAGTGAAAACGGCGTGAACACTGAAGCTTTCTTT. The whole variable domain, remainder taken from reference TRBV2 and TRBJ1-1, is EPEVTQTPSHQVTQMGQEVILRCVPISNHLYFYWYRQILGQKVEFLVSFYNNEISEKSEIFDDQFSVERPDGSNFTLKIRSTKLEDSAMYFCASSENGVNTEAFFGQGTRLTVV.

The chain carries TRBV4-1 and TRBJ2-5; TRBD2 matches 9 bases. J gave up 4 bases and V 4 bases, and 13 bases lay outside the gene matches. The CDR3 consists of 17 residues. Germline V gene sequence: CDR1 MGHRA, CDR2 YSYEKL. CDR3 region: CASSLKSLAGAGETQYF. The CDR3 DNA follows: TGCGCCAGCAGCCTTAAATCGTTAGCGGGAGCAGGAGAGACCCAGTACTTC.

V gene TRBV4-1 combines with J gene TRBJ2-3, with 8 bases fitting TRBD2. The germline gives CDR1 MGHRA, CDR2 YSYEKL. V dropped 6 bases and J dropped 6; count of bases not matched to a gene: 8. This CDR3 has 14 residues. The CDR3 sequence: CASRRTSGSDTQYF. DNA for the CDR3: TGCGCCAGCAGACGCACTAGCGGAAGTGATACGCAGTATTTT.

The chain couples TRBV4-1 to TRBJ2-2, with D possibly being TRBD2 (5 bases). The CDR3 contains 14 residues. Trimming cost V 4 bases and J 4 bases, with 10 bases left between them. Per the germline V gene, CDR1 is MGHRA and CDR2 is YSYEKL. This chain's CDR3 is CASSPHEGTGELFF. DNA of the CDR3: TGCGCCAGCAGCCCACACGAGGGCACCGGGGAGCTGTTTTTT.

The chain combines TRBV6-1 with TRBJ2-7, with TRBD2 matching 11 bases. The CDR3 is made up of 15 amino acids. V gave up 4 bases and J gave up 3 bases; unmatched junction bases: 5. Germline CDR1 reads MNHNS; CDR2 reads SASEGT. CDR3 protein: CASSAPSGRHYEQYF. The CDR3 DNA is TGTGCCAGCAGTGCCCCTAGCGGGAGGCACTACGAGCAGTACTTC.

This rearrangement joins TRBV6-5 to TRBJ1-2; 7 nucleotides match TRBD1. There are 14 residues in the CDR3. V gave up 0 bases and J gave up 4 bases; unmatched junction bases: 2. In germline, CDR1 is MNHEY, CDR2 SVGAGI. In DNA form, the CDR3 reads TGTGCCAGCAGTTACTCTACAGGGGTCTATGGCTACACCTTC. It translates to CASSYSTGVYGYTF.

V and J are TRBV29-1 and TRBJ2-1; 14 bases are a match to TRBD2. Losses at the gene ends were 7 bases for V and 9 bases for J; bases not matched to a gene: 8. CDR1 is SQVTM, CDR2 ANQGSEA, per germline. This CDR3 spans 14 amino acids. The CDR3 reads CSATGLAGDGEQFF. As DNA, the CDR3 is TGCAGCGCAACGGGACTAGCGGGAGATGGTGAGCAGTTCTTC.

This chain links TRBV11-1 with TRBJ2-2; D is undetermined. Germline CDR1 is SGHAT and CDR2 is FQDESV (reference sequence). The CDR3 extends over 15 amino acids. Trimming took 5 bases from V and 4 from J, leaving 14 bases between them. The DNA of the CDR3 is TGTGCCAGCAGCCCCCCCCTTGAGGTCACCGGGGAGCTGTTTTTT. It codes for CASSPPLEVTGELFF.

The chain recombines TRBV15 with TRBJ2-2, with D possibly TRBD2 on 6 matching bases. Looked up from germline, CDR1 is LNHNV and CDR2 is YYDKDF (reference sequence). The CDR3 contains 16 residues. V was shortened by 4 bases and J by 0 bases, with 12 bases between the two germline ends. The CDR3: CATSILLAANTGELFF. The CDR3 DNA sequence: TGTGCCACCAGCATTCTACTAGCAGCGAACACCGGGGAGCTGTTTTTT.

V usage is TRBV7-9 and J usage is TRBJ2-1; D unclear. This CDR3 is 11 amino acids long. V lost 6 bases and J 6 bases, leaving 6 bases between the germline ends. CDR1 is SEHNR, CDR2 FQNEAQ, per germline (reference sequence). Here the CDR3 reads CASRGSNEQFF. For the CDR3, the DNA is TGTGCCAGCAGGGGGTCCAATGAGCAGTTCTTC.

The chain couples TRBV15 to TRBJ1-5; no reliable D call. Germline CDR1 reads LNHNV; CDR2 reads YYDKDF (reference sequence). There are 14 residues in the CDR3. V gave up 5 bases and J gave up 7 bases, with 15 bases separating them. For the CDR3, the DNA is TGTGCCACCAGCCTGACCGGTTCTGGGCAGCCCCAGCATTTT. This gives the protein CATSLTGSGQPQHF.

CDR3 loop: CASSLAPGTGSTDTQYF. The DNA of the CDR3 is TGTGCCAGCAGCTTAGCTCCCGGGACAGGGAGCACAGATACGCAGTATTTT. The chain has TRBV7-6 and TRBJ2-3, with 9 bases lining up with TRBD1. The germline CDR1 and CDR2 sequences are SGHVS and FNYEAQ. The CDR3 spans 17 residues. Losses at the gene ends were 0 bases for V and 0 bases for J; bases not matched to a gene: 4.

CDR3: CASSERTAEAFF. The CDR3 DNA reads as TGTGCCAGCAGTGAGAGAACCGCCGAAGCTTTCTTT. The chain has TRBV2 and TRBJ1-1; D remains unclear. V gave up 3 bases and J gave up 8 bases, with 10 bases separating them. The CDR3 is 12 amino acids. The V gene's germline CDR1 is SNHLY and CDR2 FYNNEI.